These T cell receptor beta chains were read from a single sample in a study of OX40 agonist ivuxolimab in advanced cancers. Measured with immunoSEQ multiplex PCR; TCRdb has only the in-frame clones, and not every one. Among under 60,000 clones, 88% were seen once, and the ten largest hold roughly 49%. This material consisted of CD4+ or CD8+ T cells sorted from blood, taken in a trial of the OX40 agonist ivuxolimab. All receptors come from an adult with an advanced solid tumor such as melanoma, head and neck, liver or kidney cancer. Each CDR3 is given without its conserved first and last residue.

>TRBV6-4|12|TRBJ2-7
ASSNRVSVHEQY
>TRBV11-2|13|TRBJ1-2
ASSLLGQDFYGYT
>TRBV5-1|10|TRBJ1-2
ASSLGQDGYT
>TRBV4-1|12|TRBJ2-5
ASSQEDREETQY
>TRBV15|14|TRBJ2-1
ATSRVLPGVENEQF
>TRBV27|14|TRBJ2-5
ASSLRRPGAEETQY
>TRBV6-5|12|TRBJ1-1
ASSPQGRETEAF
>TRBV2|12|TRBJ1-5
ASTGQGTYQPQH
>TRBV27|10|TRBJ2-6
ATLSGANVLT
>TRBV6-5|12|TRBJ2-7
ASSYSDRGYEQY
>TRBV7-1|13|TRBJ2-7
ASSFGTSRIYEQY
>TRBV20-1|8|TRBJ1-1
SAAQVEAF
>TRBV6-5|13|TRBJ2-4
ASSYQPTEGDIQY
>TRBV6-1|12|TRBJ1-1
ASRPRWTDTEAF
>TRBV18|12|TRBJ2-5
ASSPPQGQETQY
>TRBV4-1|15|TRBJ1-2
ASSQDMMSGTIYGYT
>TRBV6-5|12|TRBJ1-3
ASSYGGPGNTIY
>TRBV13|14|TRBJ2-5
ASSLGFDSSQETQY
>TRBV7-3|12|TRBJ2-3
ASSLRHGTDTQY
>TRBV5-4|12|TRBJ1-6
ASSLEGAGSPLH
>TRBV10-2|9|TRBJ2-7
ASRVAYEQY
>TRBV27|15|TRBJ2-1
ASSLRLAGFSYNEQF
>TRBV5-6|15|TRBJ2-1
ASSQRPYSGWDNEQF
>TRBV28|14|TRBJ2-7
ASSLLASGGAHEQY
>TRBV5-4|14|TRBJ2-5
ASSLRGGGLQETQY
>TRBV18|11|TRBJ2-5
ASSGGQEETQY
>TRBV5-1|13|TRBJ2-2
ASSPGTKHPGELF
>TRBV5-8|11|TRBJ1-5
ASSLGGDQPQH
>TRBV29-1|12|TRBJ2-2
SARREGPGGELF
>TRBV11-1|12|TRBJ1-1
ASSLLGGNTEAF
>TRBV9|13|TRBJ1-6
ASSVAPDFNSPLH
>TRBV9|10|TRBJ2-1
ASSVMGEVQF
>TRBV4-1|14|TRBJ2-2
ASSQGSYSHTGELF
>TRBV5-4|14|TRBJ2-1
ASSTSQGSSYNEQF
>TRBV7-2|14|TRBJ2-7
ASSLAPTGSSYEQY
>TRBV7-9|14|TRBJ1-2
ASNSAGSGGLNGYT
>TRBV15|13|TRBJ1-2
ATSREGTANYGYT
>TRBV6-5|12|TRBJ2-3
ASRRAELTDTQY
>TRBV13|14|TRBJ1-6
ASSLRAGTLNSPLH
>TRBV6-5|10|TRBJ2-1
ASSYRGDEQF
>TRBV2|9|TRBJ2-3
ASGVADTQY
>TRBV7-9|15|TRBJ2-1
ASSSGLAGASYNEQF
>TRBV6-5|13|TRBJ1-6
ASSYAGQSNSPLH
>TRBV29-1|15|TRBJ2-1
SVFGQGRGWTYNEQF
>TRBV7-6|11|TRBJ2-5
ASSLGIEETQY
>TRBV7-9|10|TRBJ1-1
ASSLGLGSAF
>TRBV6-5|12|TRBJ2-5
ASKRVFRQETQY
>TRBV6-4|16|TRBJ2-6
ASSEGLAGPSGANVLT